The clone carrying this TCR beta chain was observed a few times. Its cognate antigen is unknown. The CDR3 runs 14 residues. CDR1 is MDHEN and CDR2 is SYDVKM in the germline V gene. The J segment lost 7 bases and the V segment lost 5 bases, leaving 9 bases of the junction unmatched. The data were taken from a study of metastatic and nonmetastatic thyroid tumors. Overall study: For malignant and benign thyroid patients, tumor or nodule tissue and blood were the sources whose repertoires were compared.

No treatment had been given to any patient before thyroid surgery. Per the original data handling: Built for papillary thyroid cancer, a distant-metastasis classifier drew on CDR3 differences across clinicopathological groups. Via MiXCR, TCRdb re-called the PCR reads. The V and J calls come from TCRdb's annotation, not from the publication. The table records tens of thousands of clones, 9.5% to 12% of them present only once. Findings and caveats of the study: Benign nodules were reported to have significantly lower TCR beta diversity than malignant thyroid tumors, in blood and tumor.

This receptor was taken from a female donor with papillary thyroid cancer or a benign thyroid nodule (not recorded which). Some clones in this sample may be carry-over from other donors' samples. Material: blood. This chain uses TRBV28 with TRBJ1-2; 8 bases are shared with TRBD1. CDR3 sequence: CASSQASDRGGYTF. CDR3 bases: TGTGCCAGCAGTCAAGCATCAGACAGGGGTGGCTACACCTTC.